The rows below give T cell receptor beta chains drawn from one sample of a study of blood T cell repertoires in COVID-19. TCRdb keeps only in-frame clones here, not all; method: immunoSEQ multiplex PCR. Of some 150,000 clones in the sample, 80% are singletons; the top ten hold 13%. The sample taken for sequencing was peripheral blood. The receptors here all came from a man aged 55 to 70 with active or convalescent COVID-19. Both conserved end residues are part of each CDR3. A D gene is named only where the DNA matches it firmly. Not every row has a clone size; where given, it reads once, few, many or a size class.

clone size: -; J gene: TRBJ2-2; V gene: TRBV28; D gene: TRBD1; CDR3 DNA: TGTGCCAGCAGTTTACCTCCCGGACAGGGTACAACCGGGGAGCTGTTTTTT; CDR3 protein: CASSLPPGQGTTGELFF
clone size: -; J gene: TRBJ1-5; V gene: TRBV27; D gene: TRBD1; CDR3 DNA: TGTGCCAGCTCCGCGGGCAGGGGGAGCCAGCCCCAGCATTTT; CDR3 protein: CASSAGRGSQPQHF
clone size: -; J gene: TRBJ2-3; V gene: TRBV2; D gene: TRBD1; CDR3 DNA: TGTGCCAGCAGGAGGGGGCCTGGCGCAGATACGCAGTATTTT; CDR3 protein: CASRRGPGADTQYF
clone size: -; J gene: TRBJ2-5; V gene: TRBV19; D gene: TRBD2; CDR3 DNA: TGTGCCAGTAGTAACAATAGCGGGAGCTACCAAGAGACCCAGTACTTC; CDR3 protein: CASSNNSGSYQETQYF
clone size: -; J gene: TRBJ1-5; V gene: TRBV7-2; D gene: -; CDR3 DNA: TGTGCCAGCAGCTTAGGGATCGGGGAGCCCCAGCATTTT; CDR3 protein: CASSLGIGEPQHF
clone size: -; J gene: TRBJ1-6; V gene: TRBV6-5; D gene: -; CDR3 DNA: TGTGCCAGCGCGGTAATCGGCCTTTATTCACCCCTCCACTTT; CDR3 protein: CASAVIGLYSPLHF
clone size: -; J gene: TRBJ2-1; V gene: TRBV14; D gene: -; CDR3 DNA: TGTGCCAGCAGCGACGAAAAAATTAGCGGTTTTTACAATGAGCAGTTCTTC; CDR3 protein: CASSDEKISGFYNEQFF
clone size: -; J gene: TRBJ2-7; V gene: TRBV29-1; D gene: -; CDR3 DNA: TGCAGCGTTGAGACCCTCGAGGGGGATTACGAGCAGTACTTC; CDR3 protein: CSVETLEGDYEQYF
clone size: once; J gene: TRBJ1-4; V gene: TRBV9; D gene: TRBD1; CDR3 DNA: TGTGCCAGCAGCCCGGGACAGGGGGCTTTAGGGGCTAATGAAAAACTGTTTTTT; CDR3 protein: CASSPGQGALGANEKLFF
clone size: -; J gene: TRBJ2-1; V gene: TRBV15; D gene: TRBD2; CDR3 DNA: TGTGCCACCAGCCGACTAGCGGGGCACAATGAGCAGTTCTTC; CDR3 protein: CATSRLAGHNEQFF
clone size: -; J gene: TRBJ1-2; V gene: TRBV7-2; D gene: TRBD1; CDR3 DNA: TGTGCCAGCAGCTTAGGAGGGGGGACAGGGAGTGGCTACACCTTC; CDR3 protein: CASSLGGGTGSGYTF
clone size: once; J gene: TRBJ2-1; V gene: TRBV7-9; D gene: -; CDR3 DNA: TGTGCCAGCAGCTTAGCCGCCAGTCACAATGAGCAGTTCTTC; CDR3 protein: CASSLAASHNEQFF
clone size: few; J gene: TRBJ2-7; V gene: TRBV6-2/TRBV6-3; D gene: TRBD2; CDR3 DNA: TGTGCCAGCAGTTTCGCGGGGGTTACCTACGAGCAGTACTTC; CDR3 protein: CASSFAGVTYEQYF
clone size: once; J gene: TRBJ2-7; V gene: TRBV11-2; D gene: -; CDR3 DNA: TGTGCCAGCAGCTTGGCAAAATACGAGCAGTACTTC; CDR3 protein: CASSLAKYEQYF
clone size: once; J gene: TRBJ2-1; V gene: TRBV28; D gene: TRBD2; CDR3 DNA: TGTGCCAGCAGTGGGGGACTAGCGGGAGGTAACTCCTACAATGAGCAGTTCTTC; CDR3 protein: CASSGGLAGGNSYNEQFF